Listed here are 29 T cell receptor beta chains from one sample, sequenced in a study of identical twins. MiXCR, applied by TCRdb to the 5' RACE reads, yields one record per CDR3 protein. This sample yields around 550,000 distinct CDR3 sequences, of which 13% to 15% are seen a single time; 0.44% belongs to the top ten. The data also belong to a second study, concerning yellow fever vaccine responses in identical twins.

The sample consisted of CD4+ T cells sorted from blood. All receptors come from a woman under 30 in good health.

The rearrangement uses TRBV20-1 and TRBJ2-3, with TRBD2 identical over 13 bases. V shed 4 bases and J 4 bases; nucleotides not matched to a gene: 5. The CDR3 has 15 residues. CDR1 and CDR2 (germline): DFQATT, SNEGSKA (reference sequence). The CDR3 sequence: CSATGLAGEPDTQYF. Here the CDR3 DNA reads TGCAGTGCTACTGGACTAGCGGGAGAACCAGATACGCAGTATTTT.

This clonotype has just a few counts. CDR3 sequence: CSARHLDTPGDNEQFF. In DNA form, the CDR3 reads TGCAGTGCTAGACACCTAGACACACCGGGAGACAATGAGCAGTTCTTC. The chain uses TRBV20-1 and TRBJ2-1; a possible D gene is TRBD2 (6 bases). Germline lookup yields CDR1 DFQATT and CDR2 SNEGSKA (reference sequence). This CDR3 has 16 residues. V gave up 2 bases and J gave up 5 bases, with 19 bases separating them.

V gene TRBV12-3 or TRBV12-4 combines with J gene TRBJ2-3; possibly TRBD2 for D (6 bases). The CDR3 totals 14 residues. Between the trimmed V and J ends, which lost 2 bases and 6 bases, there was a span of 12 bases. The CDR3 sequence: CASSLIVGGDTQYF. CDR3 DNA: TGTGCCAGCAGTTTAATCGTTGGGGGGGATACGCAGTATTTT.

V usage is TRBV20-1 and J usage is TRBJ2-3; no reliable D call. V was cut by 6 bases and J by 1 base, with 14 bases left in between. The CDR3 totals 14 residues. Per the germline V gene, CDR1 is DFQATT and CDR2 is SNEGSKA (reference sequence). CDR3: CSAPPFPGTDTQYF. As DNA, the CDR3 is TGCAGTGCCCCCCCGTTTCCCGGCACAGATACGCAGTATTTT.

This clonotype showed up just a few times. CDR3 nucleotide sequence: TGCGCCAGCAGCTTGGTAGCGTTGTCCTACAATGAGCAGTTCTTC. Its protein product is CASSLVALSYNEQFF. The chain employs TRBV5-1 and TRBJ2-1, with D possibly matching TRBD2 (5 bases). Germline CDR1 reads SGHRS; CDR2 reads YFSETQ. This CDR3 contains 15 residues. Trimming left V 0 bases short and J 1 base short, with 8 bases between.

This rearrangement joins TRBV12-5 to TRBJ1-4, with a weak D call TRBD1 (5 bases). Germline V lookup: CDR1 LGHNT, CDR2 FRNRAP. The CDR3 is 15 amino acids. Trimming removed 3 bases from V and 4 bases from J, with 12 bases in between. The CDR3 loop is CASGFGTVDNEKLFF. In nucleotides, the CDR3 is TGTGCTAGTGGTTTCGGGACGGTAGATAATGAAAAACTGTTTTTT.

The rearrangement joins TRBV29-1 to TRBJ2-1; D could derive from TRBD1 or TRBD2 (7 bases each). From germline, CDR1 is SQVTM and CDR2 ANQGSEA. This CDR3 spans 15 amino acids. Trimming removed 6 bases from V and 1 base from J, with 16 bases in between. The CDR3 region is CSVRGQRGSYNEQFF. The CDR3 DNA follows: TGCAGCGTGAGGGGACAGCGGGGTTCCTACAATGAGCAGTTCTTC.

This clonotype has only a few counts. The chain is built from TRBV28 and TRBJ1-1, with D unresolved. CDR1 and CDR2 (germline): MDHEN, SYDVKM. Trimming took 6 bases from V and 4 from J, leaving 18 bases between them. This CDR3 region has 15 residues. CDR3 sequence: CASSLPQARVTEAFF. CDR3 sequence (DNA): TGTGCCAGCAGCCTTCCGCAGGCTCGTGTCACTGAAGCTTTCTTT.

This clonotype was observed a few times. The V gene is TRBV24-1, the J gene TRBJ2-1, with 14 positions matching TRBD2. This CDR3 region has 18 residues. J gave up 1 base and V 2 bases, and 3 bases lay outside the gene matches. The germline V gene has CDR1 KGHDR and CDR2 SFDVKD. This CDR3 reads CATSDSGTSGSSYNEQFF. The CDR3 DNA follows: TGTGCCACCAGTGATTCCGGGACTAGCGGGAGTTCCTACAATGAGCAGTTCTTC.

This chain uses TRBV28 with TRBJ2-7; 8 bases are a match to TRBD2. Germline V gives CDR1 MDHEN, CDR2 SYDVKM. V lost 9 bases to trimming and J lost 0 bases; unmatched junction nucleotides: 7. The CDR3 spans 14 residues. CDR3 residues: CASRRGTSSYEQYF. In DNA form, the CDR3 reads TGTGCCAGTCGCCGCGGGACTAGCTCCTACGAGCAGTACTTC.

The chain uses TRBV5-1 and TRBJ1-2; D is uncertain. Germline CDR1 reads SGHRS; CDR2 reads YFSETQ. V dropped 3 bases and J dropped 7 bases, with 22 bases sitting between them. The CDR3 has 16 residues. CDR3 loop: CASSSGRPEPSLGYTF. The CDR3 DNA is TGCGCCAGCAGCTCTGGTCGTCCAGAACCCTCTCTTGGCTACACCTTC.

This clonotype appeared a few times. V and J are TRBV14 and TRBJ2-7; a weak D match, TRBD2 (6 bases). The germline V and J ends were trimmed by 0 bases and 7 bases, with 13 bases remaining between them. The CDR3 is made up of 14 amino acids. Germline assignment: CDR1 SGHDN and CDR2 FVKESK. The DNA of the CDR3 is TGTGCCAGCAGCCAAGAGTGCAGGAGGGAAGAGCAGTACGTC. It specifies CASSQECRREEQYV.

This clonotype was observed many times. This chain joins TRBV7-9 and TRBJ2-3; the match to TRBD2 covers 10 bases. V dropped 5 bases and J dropped 0; count of bases not matched to a gene: 5. The CDR3 contains 16 residues. Germline V CDR1 and CDR2: SEHNR, FQNEAQ (reference sequence). The CDR3 loop reads CASSQAGGLSTDTQYF. The CDR3 DNA sequence: TGTGCCAGCAGCCAAGCGGGAGGGCTCAGCACAGATACGCAGTATTTT.

This clonotype has ten or more counts. This rearrangement joins TRBV5-1 to TRBJ1-1; D ambiguous. Germline CDR1 is SGHRS and CDR2 is YFSETQ. V was clipped by 0 bases and J by 0 bases, with 9 bases between them. The CDR3 runs 15 residues. This CDR3 reads CASSLAGGMNTEAFF. In nucleotides, the CDR3 is TGCGCCAGCAGCTTGGCAGGCGGGATGAACACTGAAGCTTTCTTT.

The chain uses TRBV20-1 and TRBJ1-6, with no clear D. Trimming cost V 0 bases and J 7 bases, with 4 bases left between them. Germline CDR1 is DFQATT and CDR2 is SNEGSKA (reference sequence). This CDR3 region has 12 residues. Written as DNA, the CDR3 is TGCAGTGCTAGAGATGGCAATTCACCCCTCCACTTT. Its protein product is CSARDGNSPLHF.

CDR3: CASSSRQVTDTQYF. CDR3 nucleotide sequence: TGTGCCAGCAGCTCAAGACAGGTCACAGATACGCAGTATTTT. V gene TRBV3-1 combines with J gene TRBJ2-3; D possibly corresponds to TRBD1 (6 bases). CDR1 is LGHDT and CDR2 is YNNKEL in the germline V gene (reference sequence). CDR3 length equals 14 residues. V was shortened by 5 bases and J by 2 bases, with 11 bases between the two germline ends.

This chain joins TRBV7-2 and TRBJ2-3, with TRBD1 matching 8 bases. Per germline, CDR1 SGHTA and CDR2 FQGNSA. The length of the CDR3 is 11 residues. Trimming removed 3 bases from V and 13 bases from J; junction bases left unmatched: 3. The CDR3 nucleotides read TGTGCCAGCAGCTTGTTGACAGGGGAGTATTTT. Translated, it gives CASSLLTGEYF.

This clonotype was recorded a few times. The rearrangement uses TRBV12-3 or TRBV12-4 and TRBJ2-7; tentative D call: TRBD1 (5 bases). The length of the CDR3 is 13 residues. Deletions cut 3 bases from V and 7 bases from J, with 13 bases between. CDR3 nucleotide sequence: TGTGCCAGCAGTTTGCCCCAGGGTGATGAGCAGTACTTC. This gives the protein CASSLPQGDEQYF.

The V and J genes are TRBV7-2 and TRBJ1-2, with a weak D call TRBD1 (5 bases). The CDR3 length is 14 residues. Germline V lookup: CDR1 SGHTA, CDR2 FQGNSA. Trimming left V 1 base short and J 3 bases short, with 9 bases between. The CDR3 loop is CASSLEAGYYGYTF. In nucleotides, the CDR3 is TGTGCCAGCAGCTTAGAAGCAGGGTACTATGGCTACACCTTC.

This clonotype was found a few times. The rearrangement uses TRBV29-1 and TRBJ2-7; D remains ambiguous. The V end was cut by 5 bases, the J end by 1 base, with 9 bases between. Germline V lookup: CDR1 SQVTM, CDR2 ANQGSEA. The CDR3 covers 12 residues. CDR3 sequence reads: CSVSTGSYEQYF. Written as DNA, the CDR3 is TGCAGCGTTTCCACGGGTTCCTACGAGCAGTACTTC.

This clonotype was seen more than once but under ten times. The gene calls are TRBV29-1 and TRBJ1-2; 9 nucleotides align to TRBD1. The CDR3 length is 14 residues. J gave up 2 bases and V 6 bases, and 7 bases lay outside the gene matches. Germline-derived CDR1 and CDR2 are SQVTM and ANQGSEA. In DNA form, the CDR3 reads TGCAGCGTCGAACACAGGGGGCTCAACTATGGCTACACCTTC. This encodes CSVEHRGLNYGYTF.

The gene calls are TRBV29-1 and TRBJ2-1, with TRBD1 matching 9 bases. The junction had 13 bases not matched to a gene; V was cut back by 6 bases and J by 4 bases. CDR3 length equals 16 residues. Germline V lookup: CDR1 SQVTM, CDR2 ANQGSEA. CDR3 sequence (DNA): TGCAGCGTACGGTTCCTAAACGACAGGGGGTACAATGAGCAGTTCTTC. Amino acid sequence: CSVRFLNDRGYNEQFF.

The gene calls are TRBV3-1 and TRBJ2-3; 11 nucleotides line up with TRBD2. Germline V gene sequence: CDR1 LGHDT, CDR2 YNNKEL (reference sequence). This CDR3 region has 17 residues. After removal of 3 bases from V and 5 bases from J, the junction contained 10 bases not matched to a gene. CDR3 in DNA: TGTGCCAGCAGCCAGAGGGACGTAGCGGGAGGGGAAGATACGCAGTATTTT. This codes for CASSQRDVAGGEDTQYF.

This clonotype was detected only a few times. The V and J genes are TRBV6-1 and TRBJ1-2; TRBD1 matches at 11 bases. The CDR3 consists of 14 residues. The germline V gene has CDR1 MNHNS and CDR2 SASEGT. Trimming cost V 6 bases and J 6 bases; bases outside gene matches: 6. CDR3 coding DNA: TGTGCCAGCAGCCTGGACAGGGGGCGCGATGGCTACACCTTC. Encoded protein: CASSLDRGRDGYTF.

The chain couples TRBV29-1 to TRBJ2-5, with 10 bases identical to TRBD2. The junction had 4 bases not matched to a gene; V was cut back by 5 bases and J by 4 bases. Germline V gives CDR1 SQVTM, CDR2 ANQGSEA. This CDR3 comprises 13 residues. The CDR3, as DNA: TGCAGCGTTAGCGGGGGGGCAGGAGAGACCCAGTACTTC. This sequence encodes CSVSGGAGETQYF.

V and J are TRBV19 and TRBJ2-2; D perhaps matches TRBD1 (6 bases). The CDR3 is 15 residues long. Germline values: CDR1 LNHDA, CDR2 SQIVND (reference sequence). V was shortened by 0 bases and J by 3 bases, with 8 bases between the two germline ends. The CDR3 DNA follows: TGTGCCAGTAGTATAGAGGCAGGGGACACCGGGGAGCTGTTTTTT. Amino acid sequence: CASSIEAGDTGELFF.

The J gene is TRBJ2-7, the V gene TRBV27, with D possibly matching TRBD2 (5 bases). The CDR3 runs to 14 residues. V was shortened by 5 bases and J by 0 bases, with 11 bases between the two germline ends. Germline V gives CDR1 MNHEY, CDR2 SMNVEV (reference sequence). As DNA, the CDR3 is TGTGCCAGCAGTCCGCAGAGGGACTCCTACGAGCAGTACTTC. It encodes CASSPQRDSYEQYF.

In its sample, this clonotype was seen a few times. The chain couples TRBV20-1 to TRBJ2-7; maybe TRBD2 (7 bases). Deletions cut 6 bases from V and 2 bases from J, with 17 bases between. The CDR3 extends over 14 amino acids. Germline loops: CDR1 DFQATT, CDR2 SNEGSKA (reference sequence). For the CDR3, the DNA is TGCAGTGCCCATAGGGTCGGGGGGCCCTACGAGCAGTACGTC. As protein: CSAHRVGGPYEQYV.

The chain is built from TRBV18 and TRBJ1-2; the D is unclear. Germline V lookup: CDR1 KGHSH, CDR2 LQKENI. V dropped 0 bases and J dropped 6 bases, with 14 bases sitting between them. The CDR3 loop spans 15 amino acids. The DNA for the CDR3 is TGTGCCAGCTCACCACCGAAGGGATTAGGCGATGGCTACACCTTC. It encodes CASSPPKGLGDGYTF.